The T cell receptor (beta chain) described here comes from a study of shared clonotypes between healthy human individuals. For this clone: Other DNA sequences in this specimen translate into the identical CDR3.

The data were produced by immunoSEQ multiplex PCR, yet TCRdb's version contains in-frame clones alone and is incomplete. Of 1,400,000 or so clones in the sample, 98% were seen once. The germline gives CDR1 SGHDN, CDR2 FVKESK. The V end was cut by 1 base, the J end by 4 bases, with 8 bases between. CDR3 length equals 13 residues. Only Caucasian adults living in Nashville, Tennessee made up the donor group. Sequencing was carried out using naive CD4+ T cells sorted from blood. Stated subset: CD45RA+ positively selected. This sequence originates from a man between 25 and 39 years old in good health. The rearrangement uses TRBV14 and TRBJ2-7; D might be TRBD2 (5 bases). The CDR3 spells CASSQVRGYEQYF. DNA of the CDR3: TGTGCCAGCAGCCAAGTTCGGGGTTACGAGCAGTACTTC.